This T cell receptor (beta chain) was recorded in a study of T cell responses to AZD1222 COVID-19 vaccine. Background on the study: Pooled in the analysis were second doses at about 4 or about 12 weeks.

Sequencing used immunoSEQ multiplex PCR; TCRdb keeps in-frame clones, though not all of them. The sample has 100,000 to 120,000 clones, 87% seen once. As to this clone: Its target is not known.

Study observations and caveats: Donor demographics were predominantly white British with a female majority; clonal diversity may be underestimated.

V lost 0 bases and J lost 8, with 7 bases in between. Per the germline V gene, CDR1 is LNHNV and CDR2 is YYDKDF (reference sequence). The CDR3 has 13 amino acids. The sequence was collected from an adult in good health. The chain uses TRBV15 and TRBJ1-4; D remains unclear. The source was peripheral blood, collected on day 0 of AZD1222 vaccination. CDR3 nucleotide sequence: TGTGCCACCAGCAGAGATAGGAAGGAAAAACTGTTTTTT. This codes for CATSRDRKEKLFF.